This is a list of T cell receptor beta chains from one sample in a study of response to subunit inactivated influenza vaccine. TCRdb analysed the RT-PCR reads with MiXCR anew, one entry per CDR3 protein. The profile shows some 800,000 distinct CDR3 sequences, 20% to 25% of them singletons. Sequencing used PBMCs from blood, obtained roughly 5 days after vaccination. The receptor source for this set is a man aged 45-65 years who received an inactivated influenza vaccine. Both conserved end residues are part of each CDR3. D genes are given only for firm matches. Rows may omit the clone size; those that give it use once, few, many or a size class.

V gene: TRBV5-1
J gene: TRBJ1-6
D gene: NA
CDR3 length: 15
clone size: NA
CDR3 protein: CASSLTGRWDSPLHF
CDR3 DNA: TGCGCCAGCAGCTTGACAGGGCGATGGGATTCACCCCTCCACTTT

V gene: TRBV18
J gene: TRBJ2-3
D gene: TRBD1
CDR3 length: 12
clone size: NA
CDR3 protein: CASSRDRNTQYF
CDR3 DNA: TGTGCCAGCTCCCGGGACAGAAATACGCAGTATTTT

V gene: TRBV4-2
J gene: TRBJ2-7
D gene: NA
CDR3 length: 13
clone size: NA
CDR3 protein: CASSQDPGLGQYF
CDR3 DNA: TGTGCCAGCAGCCAAGATCCAGGGTTGGGGCAGTACTTC

V gene: TRBV28
J gene: TRBJ1-4
D gene: TRBD1
CDR3 length: 14
clone size: many
CDR3 protein: CAISGTGDNEKLFF
CDR3 DNA: TGTGCCATATCCGGGACAGGGGACAATGAAAAACTGTTTTTT

V gene: TRBV7-9
J gene: TRBJ1-2
D gene: NA
CDR3 length: 13
clone size: NA
CDR3 protein: CAAQGTANYGYTF
CDR3 DNA: TGTGCCGCACAGGGAACAGCTAACTATGGCTACACCTTC

V gene: TRBV20-1
J gene: TRBJ1-5
D gene: NA
CDR3 length: 13
clone size: NA
CDR3 protein: CSAQAGNNQPQHF
CDR3 DNA: TGCAGTGCCCAAGCGGGGAATAATCAGCCCCAGCATTTT

V gene: TRBV11-2
J gene: TRBJ2-5
D gene: NA
CDR3 length: 15
clone size: NA
CDR3 protein: CASNHDGSGQETQYF
CDR3 DNA: TGTGCCAGCAACCATGATGGGTCAGGGCAAGAGACCCAGTACTTC

V gene: TRBV20-1
J gene: TRBJ2-1
D gene: TRBD1
CDR3 length: 14
clone size: NA
CDR3 protein: CSAEDRGPRDEQFF
CDR3 DNA: TGCAGTGCGGAGGACAGGGGCCCCCGGGATGAGCAGTTCTTC

V gene: TRBV7-2
J gene: TRBJ2-1
D gene: NA
CDR3 length: 17
clone size: few
CDR3 protein: CASSPRPRGSSYNEQFF
CDR3 DNA: TGTGCCAGCAGCCCCCGGCCAAGGGGAAGCTCCTACAATGAGCAGTTCTTC

V gene: TRBV20-1
J gene: TRBJ2-7
D gene: NA
CDR3 length: 14
clone size: many
CDR3 protein: CSAEENMGSYEQYF
CDR3 DNA: TGCAGTGCTGAAGAGAACATGGGATCCTACGAGCAGTACTTC

V gene: TRBV7-9
J gene: TRBJ2-7
D gene: TRBD1
CDR3 length: 14
clone size: few
CDR3 protein: CASSPWTGGGEQYF
CDR3 DNA: TGTGCCAGCAGCCCATGGACAGGGGGCGGGGAGCAGTACTTC

V gene: TRBV12-3/TRBV12-4
J gene: TRBJ2-7
D gene: TRBD2
CDR3 length: 14
clone size: few
CDR3 protein: CASSLGGRNHEQYF
CDR3 DNA: TGTGCCAGCAGTTTAGGCGGGAGGAACCACGAGCAGTACTTC

V gene: TRBV18
J gene: TRBJ1-1
D gene: NA
CDR3 length: 15
clone size: few
CDR3 protein: CASSPDSYMNTEAFF
CDR3 DNA: TGTGCCAGCTCACCAGACAGTTACATGAACACTGAAGCTTTCTTT

V gene: TRBV7-2
J gene: TRBJ1-1
D gene: NA
CDR3 length: 14
clone size: NA
CDR3 protein: CASSLAGQIGEAFF
CDR3 DNA: TGTGCCAGCAGCTTAGCCGGCCAAATTGGGGAAGCTTTCTTT

V gene: TRBV12-3/TRBV12-4
J gene: TRBJ2-5
D gene: NA
CDR3 length: 16
clone size: NA
CDR3 protein: CASSLGSRPRGETQYF
CDR3 DNA: TGTGCCAGCAGTTTAGGTTCAAGGCCAAGGGGAGAGACCCAGTACTTC

V gene: TRBV4-3
J gene: TRBJ2-3
D gene: TRBD2
CDR3 length: 16
clone size: NA
CDR3 protein: CASSQDVAGGQYTQYF
CDR3 DNA: TGCGCCAGCAGCCAAGATGTAGCGGGGGGGCAGTATACGCAGTATTTT

V gene: TRBV6-2/TRBV6-3
J gene: TRBJ2-1
D gene: NA
CDR3 length: 17
clone size: many
CDR3 protein: CASSYFPKKSSYNEQFF
CDR3 DNA: TGTGCCAGCAGTTACTTTCCCAAAAAGAGCTCCTACAATGAGCAGTTCTTC

V gene: TRBV24-1
J gene: TRBJ2-3
D gene: NA
CDR3 length: 13
clone size: NA
CDR3 protein: CATSEGVGAPQYF
CDR3 DNA: TGTGCCACCAGTGAGGGTGTCGGGGCGCCGCAGTATTTT

V gene: TRBV4-2
J gene: TRBJ2-5
D gene: TRBD1
CDR3 length: 15
clone size: few
CDR3 protein: CASSSGTDSQETQYF
CDR3 DNA: TGTGCCAGCAGCTCCGGGACAGACTCACAAGAGACCCAGTACTTC

V gene: TRBV20-1
J gene: TRBJ2-7
D gene: TRBD1
CDR3 length: 14
clone size: NA
CDR3 protein: CSARPGGSFYEQYF
CDR3 DNA: TGCAGTGCTAGACCAGGGGGATCTTTCTACGAGCAGTACTTC

V gene: TRBV7-9
J gene: TRBJ2-5
D gene: NA
CDR3 length: 14
clone size: NA
CDR3 protein: CASSPDSVVETQYF
CDR3 DNA: TGTGCCAGCAGCCCGGACTCGGTAGTAGAGACCCAGTACTTC

V gene: TRBV29-1
J gene: TRBJ2-7
D gene: NA
CDR3 length: 14
clone size: NA
CDR3 protein: CSVEVAGVPYEQYF
CDR3 DNA: TGCAGCGTTGAAGTGGCAGGGGTCCCCTACGAGCAGTACTTC

V gene: TRBV20-1
J gene: TRBJ2-7
D gene: NA
CDR3 length: 14
clone size: NA
CDR3 protein: CSAARRVGGYEQYF
CDR3 DNA: TGCAGTGCCGCCCGGCGGGTTGGGGGCTACGAGCAGTACTTC

V gene: TRBV5-1
J gene: TRBJ2-4
D gene: NA
CDR3 length: 17
clone size: few
CDR3 protein: CASSSRTGIEAKNIQYF
CDR3 DNA: TGCGCCAGCAGTTCCCGTACCGGGATCGAGGCCAAAAACATTCAGTACTTC

V gene: TRBV12-3/TRBV12-4
J gene: TRBJ2-7
D gene: NA
CDR3 length: 13
clone size: NA
CDR3 protein: CASSFFGGYEQYF
CDR3 DNA: TGTGCCAGCAGTTTTTTTGGGGGGTACGAGCAGTACTTC

V gene: TRBV7-2
J gene: TRBJ2-6
D gene: NA
CDR3 length: 15
clone size: many
CDR3 protein: CASSSVFSGANVLTF
CDR3 DNA: TGTGCCAGCAGTTCCGTCTTCTCTGGGGCCAACGTCCTGACTTTC

V gene: TRBV20-1
J gene: TRBJ1-6
D gene: TRBD1
CDR3 length: 15
clone size: NA
CDR3 protein: CSALAGTGGGSPLHF
CDR3 DNA: TGCAGTGCATTAGCCGGGACAGGGGGAGGTTCACCCCTCCACTTT

V gene: TRBV5-1
J gene: TRBJ2-7
D gene: NA
CDR3 length: 15
clone size: NA
CDR3 protein: CVSSLAGGPVVEQYF
CDR3 DNA: TGCGTCAGCAGCTTGGCCGGGGGGCCCGTGGTGGAGCAGTACTTC

V gene: TRBV4-1
J gene: TRBJ2-1
D gene: NA
CDR3 length: 16
clone size: NA
CDR3 protein: CASSLGHGGNSNEQFF
CDR3 DNA: TGCGCCAGCAGCCTGGGGCACGGCGGGAACTCCAATGAGCAGTTCTTC

V gene: TRBV11-2
J gene: TRBJ2-7
D gene: NA
CDR3 length: 14
clone size: NA
CDR3 protein: CASSHGTHSYEQYF
CDR3 DNA: TGTGCCAGCAGCCACGGGACACACTCCTACGAGCAGTACTTC

V gene: TRBV20-1
J gene: TRBJ2-1
D gene: NA
CDR3 length: 16
clone size: NA
CDR3 protein: CSARDRGGPSYNEQFF
CDR3 DNA: TGCAGTGCTAGAGATAGGGGGGGTCCTTCCTACAATGAGCAGTTCTTC

V gene: TRBV20-1
J gene: TRBJ2-7
D gene: NA
CDR3 length: 12
clone size: few
CDR3 protein: CSANGRDYEQYF
CDR3 DNA: TGCAGTGCTAATGGACGAGACTACGAGCAGTACTTC

V gene: TRBV11-3
J gene: TRBJ2-7
D gene: TRBD1
CDR3 length: 14
clone size: NA
CDR3 protein: CASSPSGTGYEQYF
CDR3 DNA: TGTGCCAGCAGCCCCTCCGGGACAGGCTACGAGCAGTACTTC

V gene: TRBV24-1
J gene: TRBJ2-1
D gene: NA
CDR3 length: 20
clone size: NA
CDR3 protein: CATSDLPTRSTGPGDNEQFF
CDR3 DNA: TGTGCCACCAGTGATTTGCCTACGCGCTCAACAGGTCCCGGGGACAATGAGCAGTTCTTC

V gene: TRBV18
J gene: TRBJ2-2
D gene: TRBD2
CDR3 length: 15
clone size: NA
CDR3 protein: CASSPAGGGTGELFF
CDR3 DNA: TGTGCCAGCTCTCCGGCGGGAGGAGGCACCGGGGAGCTGTTTTTT

V gene: TRBV7-2
J gene: TRBJ2-3
D gene: NA
CDR3 length: 15
clone size: few
CDR3 protein: CASSASWTVTDTQYF
CDR3 DNA: TGTGCCAGCAGCGCCTCGTGGACGGTCACAGATACGCAGTATTTT

V gene: TRBV5-5
J gene: TRBJ2-7
D gene: NA
CDR3 length: 12
clone size: NA
CDR3 protein: CASSLDVRREYF
CDR3 DNA: TGTGCCAGCAGCTTAGACGTTAGACGAGAGTACTTC

V gene: TRBV12-3/TRBV12-4
J gene: TRBJ2-5
D gene: TRBD1
CDR3 length: 14
clone size: NA
CDR3 protein: CASSPGGWSETQYF
CDR3 DNA: TGTGCCAGCAGCCCAGGGGGATGGTCGGAGACCCAGTACTTC

V gene: TRBV12-3/TRBV12-4
J gene: TRBJ2-7
D gene: NA
CDR3 length: 15
clone size: many
CDR3 protein: CASSLEGLIRDEQYF
CDR3 DNA: TGTGCCAGCAGTTTGGAGGGACTGATCCGGGACGAGCAGTACTTC

V gene: TRBV11-3
J gene: TRBJ2-4
D gene: NA
CDR3 length: 18
clone size: many
CDR3 protein: CASSLGRIAALAKNIQYF
CDR3 DNA: TGTGCCAGCAGCTTAGGTCGTATTGCGGCGCTAGCCAAAAACATTCAGTACTTC